The clone carrying this TCR beta chain was picked up many times. The TCR beta CDR3 regions underwent amplification using RNA transcripts as the source. HTBI primers drove first-round RT-PCR of the TCR CDR3. MiXCR was run by TCRdb on the multiplex PCR reads, yielding one entry per CDR3 protein. The sample has about 350,000 distinct CDR3 sequences; about an eighth are singletons. The source of the sample is a study of T cells in Graves' hyperthyroidism and ophthalmopathy. The clonotype was recovered from a woman aged 35 to 49 with Graves' ophthalmopathy. Sample: blood.

CDR3 sequence: CASRLAGVGEQFF. The CDR3 nucleotides read TGTGCCAGTCGACTAGCGGGAGTCGGTGAGCAGTTCTTC. V usage is TRBV6-2 or TRBV6-3 and J usage is TRBJ2-1; the match to TRBD2 covers 12 bases. CDR1 is MNHEY, CDR2 SVGEGT, per germline. The CDR3 runs 13 residues. V lost 9 bases and J lost 9; bases outside the gene matches: 6.